The sequence of this T cell receptor beta chain was determined in a study of T cell responses to AZD1222 COVID-19 vaccine (TCRdb year 2021). Context from the whole study: AZD1222 recipients given second doses at about 4 weeks or at about 12 weeks were pooled, since spike-specific TCR depth and breadth were not found to differ between the two schedules. A total of around 240 trial participants underwent TCR sequencing, of whom some 210 received two doses of AZD1222 and some 25 received two doses of the MenACWY control vaccine. Trial participants were enrolled into age subgroups of 18-55, 56-69 and 70-plus years, which contained roughly 150, 30 and 60 TCR-sequenced participants, respectively.

Note on this clone: The target of this receptor is not known. Per-base quality was not reported, and no clone a single base away is much larger than it.

The paper as a whole reports these results and caveats: Only a handful of AZD1222 recipients were SARS-CoV-2 seropositive at baseline, limiting conclusions about previously exposed vaccinees. Participants were mostly white British and included more females than males, and it was suggested by the authors that clonal diversity may have been underestimated. Vaccine-associated CD4 TCRs spanned the whole spike protein, with dominant responses in regions 160-218 and 743-854. Epitopes outside the regions mutated in the B.1.351 and B.1.1.7 variants were reportedly recognized by nearly half of the unique spike-specific TCRs. After two AZD1222 doses, both the breadth and the depth of spike-specific TCRs were significantly higher than at day 0 and than in MenACWY recipients. In the small 56-69-year group, the increase in depth fell short of significance, most likely because of low power. No day 14 peak-response samples were available, so repertoires were characterized only after the peak T cell response.

The CDR3 regions of human TCRbeta chains were analyzed by immunosequencing. The original pipeline was this. TCRs in the repertoires were matched against a reference library of SARS-CoV-2-specific TCRs that had been generated with the MIRA antigen-specificity platform. Breadth was defined as the fraction of unique TCRs that were SARS-CoV-2-associated. Depth was defined as the fraction of total T cells that were SARS-CoV-2-associated. Using the MIRA data, each spike-specific TCR was mapped to the spike region that the TCR reacts to and placed in a CD4 or CD8 class. Log10-transformed breadth and depth values were compared by one-way ANOVA with Sidak's multiple comparisons tests. In TCRdb, the immuneACCESS table is reduced to in-frame sequences with V and J assigned. These tables do not hold every clone; where another copy was compared, an unresolved V gene accounts for under half, and the others remain unexplained. The V and J calls and clone size were taken over from that table, and D and trimming were inferred from the DNA. This sample holds over 130,000 clones; around 90% were observed only once. About 5% of the sample belongs to the ten largest clones.

Including cysteine and phenylalanine, the CDR3 has 15 amino acids. Of the read, only the CDR3 DNA is kept; its 45 bases are in frame from base 1. Trimming costs V 0 bases and J 7 bases, and their ends lie 15 bases apart. CDR1 and CDR2 (MNHEY, SVGAGI) derive from the germline V gene. The sample's time point, from its label and the paper: baseline before first vaccination. Samples from vaccinated people were obtained from the UK trials COV001 and COV002, which included a single-blind randomized controlled phase 2/3 trial of AZD1222 (ChAdOx1 nCoV-19) in healthy adults. For TCRbeta chain sequencing, PBMC samples from trial participants were taken at day 0 and at day 28 after the second dose.

The sequencing used peripheral blood, collected on day 0 of AZD1222 vaccination. The receptor chain draws on TRBV6-5 and TRBJ1-2; a weak D assignment points to TRBD1 (6 bases agree). This receptor was obtained from an adult in good health. The nucleotides are TGTGCCAGCAGTTACTCGGCGGGGGGCGGATCTGGCTACACCTTC. It translates as CASSYSAGGGSGYTF.